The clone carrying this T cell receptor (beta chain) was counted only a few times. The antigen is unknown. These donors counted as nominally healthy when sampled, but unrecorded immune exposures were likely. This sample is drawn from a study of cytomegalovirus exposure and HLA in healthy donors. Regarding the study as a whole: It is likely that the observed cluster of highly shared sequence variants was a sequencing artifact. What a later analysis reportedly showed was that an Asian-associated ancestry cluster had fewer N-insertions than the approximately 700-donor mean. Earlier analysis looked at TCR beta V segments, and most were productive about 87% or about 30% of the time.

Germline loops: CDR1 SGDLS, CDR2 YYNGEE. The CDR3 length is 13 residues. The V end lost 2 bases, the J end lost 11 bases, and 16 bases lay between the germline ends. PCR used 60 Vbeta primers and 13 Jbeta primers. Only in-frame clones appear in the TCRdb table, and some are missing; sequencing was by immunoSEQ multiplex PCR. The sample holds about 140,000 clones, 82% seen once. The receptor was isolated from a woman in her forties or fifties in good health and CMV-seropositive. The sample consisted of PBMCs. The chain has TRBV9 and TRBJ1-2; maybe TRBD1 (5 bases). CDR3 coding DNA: TGTGCCAGCAGCGTCAATTCGCAGCAGGGTTACACCTTC. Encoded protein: CASSVNSQQGYTF.